These 22 T cell receptor beta chains share one sample of origin, sequenced in a study of blood T cell repertoires in COVID-19. Here immunoSEQ multiplex PCR was the method, and the copy in TCRdb shows in-frame clones only, minus some. The sample contains under 250,000 clones, about four fifths of which appear only once. Specimen: peripheral blood. Receptor source: a man in his fifties with active or convalescent COVID-19.

V usage is TRBV24-1 and J usage is TRBJ2-7; 7 positions agree with TRBD1. The CDR3 spans 14 residues. Germline CDR1 reads KGHDR; CDR2 reads SFDVKD. With 7 bases clipped from V and 1 base from J, the junction kept 6 bases outside the gene matches. CDR3 bases: TGTGCCACCAGGTTGACAGGGAAGTCCTACGAGCAGTACTTC. Translated, it gives CATRLTGKSYEQYF.

The gene calls are TRBV28 and TRBJ1-1; 8 bases are a match to TRBD1. The CDR3 extends over 13 amino acids. Per germline, CDR1 MDHEN and CDR2 SYDVKM. The junction had 9 bases not matched to a gene; V was cut back by 6 bases and J by 9 bases. CDR3 region: CASRAADRAKAFF. The CDR3 DNA sequence: TGTGCCAGCAGGGCCGCGGACAGGGCTAAAGCTTTCTTT.

The rearrangement joins TRBV12-3 or TRBV12-4 to TRBJ2-5; maybe TRBD1 (6 bases). The ends were cut back, 9 bases at V and 5 bases at J, with 13 bases in the middle. The CDR3 is 12 amino acids. The CDR3 here is CASGGGGETQYF. In DNA, the CDR3 is TGTGCCAGTGGTGGGGGCGGGGAGACCCAGTACTTC.

This clone was counted only a few times. This chain connects TRBV5-4 to TRBJ2-7, with 7 bases identical to TRBD1. The germline V gene has CDR1 SGHNT and CDR2 YYREEE (reference sequence). This CDR3 is 15 amino acids long. V gave up 4 bases and J gave up 3 bases; unmatched junction bases: 10. The CDR3 DNA sequence: TGTGCCAGCAGCCGGATAGGACAGGTTGACTACGAGCAGTACTTC. This encodes CASSRIGQVDYEQYF.

The CDR3 DNA reads TGCAGCGTGGGGACAGGGCCCTACGAGCAGTACTTC. It encodes CSVGTGPYEQYF. The chain links TRBV29-1 to TRBJ2-7, with 9 bases aligning to TRBD1. Germline CDR1 reads SQVTM; CDR2 reads ANQGSEA. Germline trimming cut 6 bases from V and 2 bases from J; bases unmatched to any gene: 2. This CDR3 is built from 12 residues.

This chain links TRBV9 with TRBJ2-7, with D tentatively TRBD1 (6 bases). CDR1 SGDLS and CDR2 YYNGEE come from the germline V gene. The germline V and J ends were trimmed by 0 bases and 1 base, with 11 bases remaining between them. This CDR3 region has 15 residues. CDR3 region: CASSVVGDTSYEQYF. CDR3 nucleotides: TGTGCCAGCAGCGTAGTCGGGGACACTTCCTACGAGCAGTACTTC.

This chain connects TRBV19 to TRBJ1-2; TRBD1 is a possible D gene (6 bases). The V gene lost 5 bases and the J gene lost 3 bases, with 13 bases spanning the gap. The length of the CDR3 is 14 residues. Germline CDR1 reads LNHDA; CDR2 reads SQIVND (reference sequence). The CDR3 loop is CASSWSGDDYGYTF. CDR3 DNA sequence: TGTGCCAGTAGTTGGTCAGGGGATGACTATGGCTACACCTTC.

The chain carries TRBV6-5 and TRBJ1-2, with unresolved D. Germline assignment: CDR1 MNHEY and CDR2 SVGAGI. Trimming took 11 bases from V and 8 from J, leaving 15 bases between them. The length of the CDR3 is 11 residues. In nucleotides, the CDR3 is TGTGCCTCCAGCGCGGGCCTAGGCTACACCTTC. It encodes CASSAGLGYTF.

This clone was counted once. The chain couples TRBV30 to TRBJ1-2, with a tentative D call TRBD1 (5 bases). This CDR3 has 11 amino acids. V was clipped by 4 bases and J by 6 bases, with 9 bases between them. In germline, CDR1 is GTSNPN, CDR2 SVGIG (reference sequence). The CDR3 sequence is CAWIRGDGYTF. The DNA for the CDR3 is TGTGCCTGGATTAGGGGCGATGGCTACACCTTC. Using reference TRBV30 and TRBJ1-2 for the parts outside the CDR3, the full variable domain is SQTIHQWPATLVQPVGSPLSLECTVEGTSNPNLYWYRQAAGRGLQLLFYSVGIGQISSEVPQNLSASRPQDRQFILSSKKLLLSDSGFYLCAWIRGDGYTFGSGTRLTVV.

The chain has TRBV5-1 and TRBJ1-1, with 9 bases lining up with TRBD1. Trimming removed 0 bases from V and 0 bases from J; junction bases left unmatched: 6. Germline V gives CDR1 SGHRS, CDR2 YFSETQ. The CDR3 contains 17 residues. The CDR3 protein is CASSLGQGGGLNTEAFF. The CDR3 DNA sequence: TGCGCCAGCAGCTTGGGACAGGGGGGAGGGTTGAACACTGAAGCTTTCTTT.

The J gene is TRBJ1-2, the V gene TRBV6-5, with 8 bases that match TRBD1. The CDR3 runs to 14 residues. V trimming: 6 bases; J trimming: 4 bases; junction bases outside the gene matches: 7. Germline CDR1 is MNHEY and CDR2 is SVGAGI. For the CDR3, the DNA is TGTGCCAGCAGCGCCTCGCAGGGGGCCTATGGCTACACCTTC. Protein product: CASSASQGAYGYTF.

This clone appeared once. CDR3 bases: TGTGCCATCAGCCCGACAGGCCCCACCGGGGAGCTGTTTTTT. This gives the protein CAISPTGPTGELFF. The V and J genes are TRBV10-3 and TRBJ2-2; D is perhaps TRBD1 (6 bases). Trimming shortened V by 6 bases and J by 4 bases, and 12 bases separated the two germline ends. In germline, CDR1 is ENHRY, CDR2 SYGVKD. The CDR3 runs to 14 residues.

This rearrangement joins TRBV4-1 to TRBJ2-3; maybe TRBD1 (5 bases). The CDR3 contains 15 residues. CDR1 is MGHRA and CDR2 is YSYEKL in the germline V gene. The V and J ends lost 4 bases and 2 bases respectively, with 13 bases between them. Here the CDR3 DNA reads TGCGCCAGCAGCCCTATTCAGACAGACACAGATACGCAGTATTTT. Protein sequence: CASSPIQTDTDTQYF.

V gene TRBV6-2 or TRBV6-3 combines with J gene TRBJ2-2; 8 nucleotides align to TRBD1. Germline CDR1 MNHEY, CDR2 SVGEGT. V trimming: 5 bases; J trimming: 3 bases; junction bases outside the gene matches: 2. The CDR3 extends over 14 amino acids. The CDR3 DNA sequence: TGTGCCAGCAGTCGGACAGGGTACACCGGGGAGCTGTTTTTT. This gives the protein CASSRTGYTGELFF.

This clone was observed once. This chain links TRBV28 with TRBJ1-1, with 8 bases that match TRBD1. CDR1 is MDHEN, CDR2 SYDVKM, per germline. The V segment lost 7 bases and the J segment 2 bases; nucleotides outside the gene matches: 3. CDR3 length equals 13 residues. The CDR3 DNA is TGTGCCAGCACGGGACAGGCTAACACTGAAGCTTTCTTT. Translation: CASTGQANTEAFF. The full variable domain, rest sourced from reference TRBV28 and TRBJ1-1, is DVKVTQSSRYLVKRTGEKVFLECVQDMDHENMFWYRQDPGLGLRLIYFSYDVKMKEKGDIPEGYSVSREKKERFSLILESASTNQTSMYLCASTGQANTEAFFGQGTRLTVV.

Details on this clone: This clone may be a read error of a much larger clone one base away. The gene calls are TRBV13 and TRBJ2-7; D gene ambiguous. V was pared by 4 bases and J by 2 bases, with 3 bases between. Germline V gives CDR1 PRHDT, CDR2 FYEKMQ (reference sequence). This CDR3 has 11 residues. The CDR3 is CASSSTYEQYF. The CDR3 DNA reads as TGTGCCAGCAGCTCCACCTACGAGCAGTACTTC.

The rearrangement links TRBV10-3 to TRBJ1-2; no clear D. Germline-derived CDR1 and CDR2 are ENHRY and SYGVKD. V dropped 0 bases and J dropped 6 bases, with 14 bases sitting between them. This CDR3 comprises 15 residues. In DNA form, the CDR3 reads TGTGCCATCAGTGAGTCCCGGGGAGTGCTCGATGGCTACACCTTC. This translates into CAISESRGVLDGYTF.

This clone was detected only once. The chain couples TRBV28 to TRBJ1-5; 11 bases fit TRBD1. This CDR3 spans 14 amino acids. Germline V CDR1 and CDR2: MDHEN, SYDVKM. The V and J ends lost 8 bases and 5 bases, in that order; junction bases with no gene match: 5. The CDR3: CASSDRGRDQPQHF. Written as DNA, the CDR3 is TGTGCCAGCTCGGACAGGGGGCGCGATCAGCCCCAGCATTTT.

In its sample, this clone was seen a few times. The chain recombines TRBV24-1 with TRBJ2-7; 7 bases map to TRBD1. Per the germline V gene, CDR1 is KGHDR and CDR2 is SFDVKD. CDR3 length: 14 amino acids. J gave up 2 bases and V 2 bases, and 2 bases lay outside the gene matches. The CDR3 DNA is TGTGCCACCAGTGATTCGACAGGGACCTACGAGCAGTACTTC. It specifies CATSDSTGTYEQYF.

The chain carries TRBV18 and TRBJ1-2; D is perhaps TRBD1 (5 bases). The CDR3 length is 14 residues. Germline values: CDR1 KGHSH, CDR2 LQKENI. V dropped 2 bases and J dropped 2 bases, with 9 bases sitting between them. CDR3 in amino acids: CASSPSGGNYGYTF. DNA of the CDR3: TGTGCCAGCTCACCATCGGGGGGGAACTATGGCTACACCTTC.

The genes are TRBV4-2 and TRBJ1-3; TRBD1 might be the D (6 bases). Germline V gene lookup returns CDR1 LGHNA and CDR2 YNFKEQ. The CDR3 length is 17 residues. Trimming took 0 bases from V and 4 from J, leaving 16 bases between them. CDR3 coding DNA: TGTGCCAGCAGCCAAGAAGGGCAGGGGAGCTACGGAAACACCATATATTTT. This encodes CASSQEGQGSYGNTIYF.

This clone was found a few times. DNA for the CDR3: TGTGCCAGCAGCAACGGGCAGGGAGGGAGAACTAATGAAAAACTGTTTTTT. Its translation is CASSNGQGGRTNEKLFF. The V and J genes are TRBV7-8 and TRBJ1-4; D possibly corresponds to TRBD1 (5 bases). V was trimmed by 5 bases and J by 1 base, leaving 17 bases between them. The CDR3 is 17 residues long. In germline, CDR1 is SGHVS, CDR2 FQNEAQ.